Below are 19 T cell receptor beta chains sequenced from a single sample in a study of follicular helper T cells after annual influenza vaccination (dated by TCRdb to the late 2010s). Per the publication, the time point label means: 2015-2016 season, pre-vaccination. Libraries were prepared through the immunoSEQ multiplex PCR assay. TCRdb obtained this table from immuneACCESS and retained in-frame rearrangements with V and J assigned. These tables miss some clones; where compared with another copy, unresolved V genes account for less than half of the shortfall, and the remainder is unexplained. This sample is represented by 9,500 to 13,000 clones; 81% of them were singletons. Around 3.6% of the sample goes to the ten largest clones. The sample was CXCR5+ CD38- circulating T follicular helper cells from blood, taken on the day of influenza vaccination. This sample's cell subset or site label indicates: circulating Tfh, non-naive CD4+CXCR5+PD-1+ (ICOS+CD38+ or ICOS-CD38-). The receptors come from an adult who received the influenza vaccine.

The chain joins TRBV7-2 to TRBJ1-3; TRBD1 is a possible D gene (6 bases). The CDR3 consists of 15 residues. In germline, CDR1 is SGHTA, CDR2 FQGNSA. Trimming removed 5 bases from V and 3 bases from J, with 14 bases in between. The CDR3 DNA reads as TGTGCCAGCAGCGAAACCGGGACACTTGGAAACACCATATATTTT. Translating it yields CASSETGTLGNTIYF.

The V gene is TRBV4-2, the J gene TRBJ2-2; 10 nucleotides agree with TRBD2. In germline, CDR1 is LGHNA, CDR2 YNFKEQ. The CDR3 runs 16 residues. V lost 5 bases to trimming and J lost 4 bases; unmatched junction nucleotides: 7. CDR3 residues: CASSISGRRGTGELFF. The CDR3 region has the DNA TGTGCCAGCAGCATTAGCGGGAGGCGGGGCACCGGGGAGCTGTTTTTT.

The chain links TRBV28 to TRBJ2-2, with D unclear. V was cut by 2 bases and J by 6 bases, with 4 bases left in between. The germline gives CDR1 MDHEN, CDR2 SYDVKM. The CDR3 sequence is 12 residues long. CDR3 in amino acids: CASSLLSGELFF. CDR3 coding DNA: TGTGCCAGCAGTTTACTTTCCGGGGAGCTGTTTTTT.

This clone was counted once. CDR3 loop: CASSLDFTEKETQYF. The CDR3 nucleotides read TGTGCCAGCAGCTTAGATTTTACGGAAAAAGAGACCCAGTACTTC. The chain is built from TRBV7-2 and TRBJ2-5, with D unresolved. From germline, CDR1 is SGHTA and CDR2 FQGNSA. The V and J ends lost 1 base and 3 bases respectively, with 12 bases between them. The CDR3 is made up of 15 amino acids.

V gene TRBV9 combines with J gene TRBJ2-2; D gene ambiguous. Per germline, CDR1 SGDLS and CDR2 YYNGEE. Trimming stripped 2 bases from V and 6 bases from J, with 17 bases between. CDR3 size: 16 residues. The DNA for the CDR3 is TGTGCCAGCAGCGTGTCCGGCAGGCTAGTCGCCGGGGAGCTGTTTTTT. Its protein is CASSVSGRLVAGELFF.

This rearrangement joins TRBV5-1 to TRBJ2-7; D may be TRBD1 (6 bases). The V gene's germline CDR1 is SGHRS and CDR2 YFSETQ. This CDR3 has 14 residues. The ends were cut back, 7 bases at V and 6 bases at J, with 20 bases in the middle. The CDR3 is CASGSGQTLLEQYF. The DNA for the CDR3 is TGCGCCAGCGGCTCGGGACAAACCTTGCTCGAGCAGTACTTC.

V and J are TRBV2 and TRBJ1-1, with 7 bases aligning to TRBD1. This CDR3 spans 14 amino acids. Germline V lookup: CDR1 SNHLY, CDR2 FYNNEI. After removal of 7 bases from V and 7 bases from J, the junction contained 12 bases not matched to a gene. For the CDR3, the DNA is TGTGCCAGCACCAATAGCCAGGGGGTCGGTGAAGCTTTCTTT. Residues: CASTNSQGVGEAFF. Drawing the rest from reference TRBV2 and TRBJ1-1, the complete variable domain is EPEVTQTPSHQVTQMGQEVILRCVPISNHLYFYWYRQILGQKVEFLVSFYNNEISEKSEIFDDQFSVERPDGSNFTLKIRSTKLEDSAMYFCASTNSQGVGEAFFGQGTRLTVV.

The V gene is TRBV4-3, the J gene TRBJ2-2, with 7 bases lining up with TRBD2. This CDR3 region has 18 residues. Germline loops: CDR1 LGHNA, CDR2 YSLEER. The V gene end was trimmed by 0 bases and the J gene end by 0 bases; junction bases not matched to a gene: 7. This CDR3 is CASSQDMAGATNTGELFF. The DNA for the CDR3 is TGCGCCAGCAGCCAAGATATGGCGGGAGCGACGAACACCGGGGAGCTGTTTTTT.

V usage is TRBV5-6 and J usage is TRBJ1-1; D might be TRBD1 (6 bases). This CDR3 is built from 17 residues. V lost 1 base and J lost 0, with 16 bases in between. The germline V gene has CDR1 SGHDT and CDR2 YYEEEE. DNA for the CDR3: TGTGCCAGCAGCTTGTTTGGTATAGGGGACATGAACACTGAAGCTTTCTTT. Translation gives CASSLFGIGDMNTEAFF.

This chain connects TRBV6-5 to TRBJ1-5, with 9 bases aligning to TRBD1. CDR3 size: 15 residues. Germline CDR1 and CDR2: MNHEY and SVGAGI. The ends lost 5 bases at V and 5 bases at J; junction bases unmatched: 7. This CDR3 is CASSLQGAIDQPQHF. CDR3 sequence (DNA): TGTGCCAGCAGTCTACAGGGGGCAATCGATCAGCCCCAGCATTTT.

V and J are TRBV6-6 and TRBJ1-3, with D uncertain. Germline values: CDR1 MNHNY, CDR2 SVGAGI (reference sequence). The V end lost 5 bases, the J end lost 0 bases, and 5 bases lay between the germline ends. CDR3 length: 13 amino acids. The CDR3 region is CASSPVSGNTIYF. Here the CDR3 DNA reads TGTGCCAGCAGTCCGGTCTCTGGAAACACCATATATTTT.

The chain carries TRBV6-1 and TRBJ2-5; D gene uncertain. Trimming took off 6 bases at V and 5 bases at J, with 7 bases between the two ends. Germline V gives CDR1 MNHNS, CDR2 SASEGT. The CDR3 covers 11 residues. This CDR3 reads CASSKRETQYF. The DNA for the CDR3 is TGTGCCAGCAGCAAAAGGGAGACCCAGTACTTC.

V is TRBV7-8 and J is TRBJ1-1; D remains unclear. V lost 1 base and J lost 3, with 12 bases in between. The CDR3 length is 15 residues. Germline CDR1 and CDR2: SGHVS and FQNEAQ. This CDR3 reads CASSLGGPGDTEAFF. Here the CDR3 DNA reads TGTGCCAGCAGCTTAGGAGGCCCCGGGGACACTGAAGCTTTCTTT.

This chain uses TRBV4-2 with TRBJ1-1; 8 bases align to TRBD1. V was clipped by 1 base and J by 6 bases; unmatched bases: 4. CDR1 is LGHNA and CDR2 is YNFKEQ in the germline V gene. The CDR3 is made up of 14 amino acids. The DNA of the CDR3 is TGTGCCAGCAGCCAAGTGGGGACAGGAGCTGAAGCTTTCTTT. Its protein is CASSQVGTGAEAFF.

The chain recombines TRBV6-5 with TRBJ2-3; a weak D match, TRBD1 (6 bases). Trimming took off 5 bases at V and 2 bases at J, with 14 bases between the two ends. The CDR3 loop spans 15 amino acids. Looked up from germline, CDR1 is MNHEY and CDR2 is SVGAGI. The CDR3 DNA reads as TGTGCCAGCAGTACACGGGACACTTTCACAGATACGCAGTATTTT. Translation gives CASSTRDTFTDTQYF.

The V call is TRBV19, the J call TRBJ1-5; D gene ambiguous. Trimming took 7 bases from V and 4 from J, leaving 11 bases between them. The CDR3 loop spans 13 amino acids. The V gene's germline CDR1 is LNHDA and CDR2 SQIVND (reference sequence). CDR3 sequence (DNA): TGTGCCAGTAAGGTCCGGGGTAATCAGCCCCAGCATTTT. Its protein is CASKVRGNQPQHF.

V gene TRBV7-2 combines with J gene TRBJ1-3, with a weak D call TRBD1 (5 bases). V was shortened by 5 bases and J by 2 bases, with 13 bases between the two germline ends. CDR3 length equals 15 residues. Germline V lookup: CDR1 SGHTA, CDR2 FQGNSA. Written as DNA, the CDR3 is TGTGCCAGCAGCCCTCGGGGGGGAGCTGGAAACACCATATATTTT. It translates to CASSPRGGAGNTIYF.

CDR3 region: CASSPRRTGSGNTIYF. The DNA of the CDR3 is TGTGCCAGCAGTCCACGCCGAACGGGCTCCGGAAACACCATATATTTT. The rearrangement uses TRBV28 and TRBJ1-3; D unclear. V lost 5 bases, J lost 4 bases, and 18 bases lay in between. This CDR3 region has 16 residues. Germline CDR1 reads MDHEN; CDR2 reads SYDVKM.

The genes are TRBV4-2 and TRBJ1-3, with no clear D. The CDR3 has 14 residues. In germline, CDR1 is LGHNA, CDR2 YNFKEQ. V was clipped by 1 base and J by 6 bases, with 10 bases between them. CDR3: CASSQGGFTNTIYF. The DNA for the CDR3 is TGTGCCAGCAGCCAAGGGGGTTTCACAAACACCATATATTTT.